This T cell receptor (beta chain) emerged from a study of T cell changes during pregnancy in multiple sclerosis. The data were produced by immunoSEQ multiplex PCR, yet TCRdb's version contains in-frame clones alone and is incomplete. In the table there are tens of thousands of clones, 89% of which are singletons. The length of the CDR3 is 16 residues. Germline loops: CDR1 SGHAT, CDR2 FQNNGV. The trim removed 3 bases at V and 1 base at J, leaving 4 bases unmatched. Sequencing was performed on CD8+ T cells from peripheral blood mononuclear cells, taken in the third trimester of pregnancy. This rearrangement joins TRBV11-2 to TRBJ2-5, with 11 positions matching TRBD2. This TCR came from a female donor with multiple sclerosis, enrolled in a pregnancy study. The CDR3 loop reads CASSFELAGAQETQYF. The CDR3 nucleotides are TGTGCCAGCAGCTTTGAACTAGCGGGGGCCCAAGAGACCCAGTACTTC.